This T cell receptor (beta chain) was sequenced for a study of STAT5B mutations in CD4+ large granular lymphocyte leukemia. The authors' processing: Lowest detectable productive clonotype frequency was 2.59 x 10-5. Generated by immunoSEQ multiplex PCR, the TCRdb table keeps only in-frame clones and is missing some. V and J calls and clone size are as listed in that table; D and trimming were resolved from the DNA. The sample lists about 35,000 clones, about 70% occurring once. Whole-study results and caveats: CD4-sorted patient repertoires seemed more clonal than healthy CD4+ repertoires.

This CDR3 has 14 residues. Germline V CDR1 and CDR2: LGHNT, FRNRAP. J gave up 3 bases and V 7 bases, and 6 bases lay outside the gene matches. With respect to this clone: Its antigen remains unknown.

The chain uses TRBV12-5 and TRBJ1-3, with 7 bases aligning to TRBD1. This clonotype originated in a human donor in good health. The sequenced sample consisted of CD4+ T cells from blood buffy coats. Written as DNA, the CDR3 is TGTGCTAGTGTCAGACAGGGATTTGGAAACACCATATATTTT. Its protein is CASVRQGFGNTIYF.